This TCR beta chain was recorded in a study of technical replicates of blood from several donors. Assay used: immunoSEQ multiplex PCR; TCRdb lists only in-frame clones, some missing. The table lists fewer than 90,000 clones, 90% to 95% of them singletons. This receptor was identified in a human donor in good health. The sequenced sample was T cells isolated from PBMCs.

The CDR3 protein is CASSPRPVGYEQYF. In DNA, the CDR3 is TGTGCCAGCAGTCCGAGGCCGGTGGGCTACGAGCAGTACTTC. This sequence joins TRBV27 and TRBJ2-7; D uncertain. The CDR3 totals 14 residues. The V end lost 5 bases, the J end lost 3 bases, and 14 bases lay between the germline ends. CDR1 is MNHEY, CDR2 SMNVEV, per germline (reference sequence).